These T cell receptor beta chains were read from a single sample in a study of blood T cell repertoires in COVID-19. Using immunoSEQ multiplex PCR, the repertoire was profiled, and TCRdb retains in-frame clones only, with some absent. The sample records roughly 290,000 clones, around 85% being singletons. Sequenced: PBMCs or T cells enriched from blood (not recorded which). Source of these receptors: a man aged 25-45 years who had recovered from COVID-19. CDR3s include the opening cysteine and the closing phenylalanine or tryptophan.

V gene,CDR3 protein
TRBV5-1,CASSSDTTEAFF
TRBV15,CATSSEAGPQHF
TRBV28,CASSFSYRGDYGYTF
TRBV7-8,CASSLRAGGPSEQFF
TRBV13,CASSTDRDYGYTF
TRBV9,CASSENRQGSGNTIYF
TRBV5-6,CASSLEDFDTQYF
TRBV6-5,CASKGDSYEQYF
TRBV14,CASSPRLGQGATEAFF
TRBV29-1,CSVAAGDSRGETQYF
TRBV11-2,CASSFHGSGGEETQYF
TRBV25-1,CASSVDSNYGYTF
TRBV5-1,CASSFGHEGLAGEGYNEQFF
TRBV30,CAWSSKRYGQGVKAEAFF
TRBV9,CASSVGQGRNEQFF
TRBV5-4,CASPSGLAGGADTQYF
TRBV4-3,CASSPTGTQNSPLHF
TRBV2,CASKERTGINEKLFF
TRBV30,CAWSPGLTGELFF
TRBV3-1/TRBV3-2,CASSSRDRGHNEQFF
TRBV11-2,CASSLAWAPSSTDTQYF
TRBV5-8,CASSLFEGAGYGYTF
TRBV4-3,CASSHGGSRTNEKLFF
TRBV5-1,CASSFGTTREQYF
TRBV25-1,CASRPGQGLPNSPLHF
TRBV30,CAWSVRQGSTEAFF
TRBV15,CATSEPGQGTGELFF
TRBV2,CASSDQGAGGVGELFF
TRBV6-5,CASSYVTGREKLFF
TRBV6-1,CASSEGTGVFGYTF
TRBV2,CASSEQAAGNQPQHF
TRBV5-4,CASSPAGTGSTDTQYF
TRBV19,CASSTRSIWRQGNTEAFF
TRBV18,CASSPPLGGSEAFF
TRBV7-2,CASSPAQRAQYF
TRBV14,CASSQRTALKKGNTIYF
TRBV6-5,CASIKTGGPYEQYF
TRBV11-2,CASSPNGHGDEQFF
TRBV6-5,CASSYGLLEGWAEAFF